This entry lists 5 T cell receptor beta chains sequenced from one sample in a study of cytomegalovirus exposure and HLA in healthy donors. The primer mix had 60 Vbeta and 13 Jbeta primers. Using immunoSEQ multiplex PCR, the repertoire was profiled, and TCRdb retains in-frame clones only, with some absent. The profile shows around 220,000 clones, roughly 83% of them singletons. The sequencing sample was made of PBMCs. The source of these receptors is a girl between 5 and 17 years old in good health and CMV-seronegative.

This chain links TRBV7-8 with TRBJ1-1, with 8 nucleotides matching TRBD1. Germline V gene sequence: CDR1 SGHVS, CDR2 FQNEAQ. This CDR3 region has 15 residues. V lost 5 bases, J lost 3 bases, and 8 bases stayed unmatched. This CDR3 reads CASSRLDRGDTEAFF. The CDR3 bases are TGTGCCAGCAGCCGACTTGACAGGGGTGACACTGAAGCTTTCTTT.

The CDR3 loop reads CASSLGQHNEQFF. As DNA, the CDR3 is TGTGCCAGCAGCTTGGGGCAGCACAATGAGCAGTTCTTC. The gene calls are TRBV7-9 and TRBJ2-1; tentatively, D is TRBD1 (5 bases). The germline V gene encodes CDR1 SEHNR and CDR2 FQNEAQ (reference sequence). The CDR3 has 13 residues. Trimming took 3 bases from V and 5 from J, leaving 8 bases between them.

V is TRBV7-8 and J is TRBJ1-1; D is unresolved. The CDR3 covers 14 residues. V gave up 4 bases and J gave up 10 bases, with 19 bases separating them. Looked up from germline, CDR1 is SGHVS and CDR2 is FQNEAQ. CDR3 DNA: TGTGCCAGCAGCTACGATGAGGTCGGCATGGTAGCTTTCTTT. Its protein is CASSYDEVGMVAFF.

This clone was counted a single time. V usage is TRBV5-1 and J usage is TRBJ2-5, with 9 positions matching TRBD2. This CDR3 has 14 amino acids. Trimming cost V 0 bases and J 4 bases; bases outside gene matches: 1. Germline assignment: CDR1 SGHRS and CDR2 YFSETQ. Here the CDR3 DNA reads TGCGCCAGCAGCTTGGATAGCGGGGGAGAGACCCAGTACTTC. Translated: CASSLDSGGETQYF.

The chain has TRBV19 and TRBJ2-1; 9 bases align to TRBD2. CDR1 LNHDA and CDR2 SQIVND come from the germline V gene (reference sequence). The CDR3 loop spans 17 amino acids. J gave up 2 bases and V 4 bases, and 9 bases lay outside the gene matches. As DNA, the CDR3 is TGTGCCAGTAGTAGTAATCAGCGGGGGGCGACCTACAATGAGCAGTTCTTC. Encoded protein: CASSSNQRGATYNEQFF.